Below, 22 T cell receptor beta chains from the same sample are listed, as sequenced in a study of T cells after yellow fever vaccination. One entry per CDR3 protein results from TCRdb running MiXCR on the 5' RACE reads. The table lists roughly 340,000 distinct CDR3 sequences, roughly 8.7% of them singletons. The material was PBMCs, obtained on the day of the first yellow fever vaccination. The source of these receptors is a man aged 18 to 29 who received the YFV17D yellow fever vaccine.

The chain recombines TRBV14 with TRBJ2-5; D tentatively reads TRBD1 or TRBD2 (5 bases each). The germline gives CDR1 SGHDN, CDR2 FVKESK. The CDR3 spans 16 residues. V was cut by 1 base and J by 2 bases, with 14 bases left in between. The CDR3 sequence: CASSQVLGTLQETQYF. The CDR3 DNA is TGTGCCAGCAGCCAAGTCCTCGGGACCTTACAAGAGACCCAGTACTTC.

This clonotype has more than one count but fewer than ten. The chain employs TRBV20-1 and TRBJ2-7; tentative D call: TRBD1 (6 bases). CDR1 is DFQATT and CDR2 is SNEGSKA in the germline V gene (reference sequence). CDR3 length: 13 amino acids. The V end lost 7 bases, the J end lost 7 bases, and 20 bases lay between the germline ends. The CDR3, as DNA: TGCAGTGTTACACAGGGCTCCCGCGGGGAGCAGTACTTC. It specifies CSVTQGSRGEQYF.

This chain joins TRBV7-2 and TRBJ2-5; 14 bases align to TRBD2. Germline CDR1 and CDR2: SGHTA and FQGNSA. The CDR3 loop spans 20 amino acids. Trimming took 1 base from V and 2 from J; bases not matched to a gene: 12. DNA for the CDR3: TGTGCCAGCAGCTTAGGGCGACTAGCGGGGGGGCCGAGAAGGCAAGAGACCCAGTACTTC. This gives the protein CASSLGRLAGGPRRQETQYF.

This clonotype was seen ten or more times. The chain uses TRBV5-6 and TRBJ2-5; TRBD1 matches at 8 bases. The ends lost 2 bases at V and 2 bases at J; junction bases unmatched: 11. This CDR3 has 17 residues. The V gene's germline CDR1 is SGHDT and CDR2 YYEEEE. The CDR3, as DNA: TGTGCCAGCAGCTTAATTTCGGACAGGGCTCGACAAGAGACCCAGTACTTC. Translation: CASSLISDRARQETQYF.

The gene calls are TRBV6-2 or TRBV6-3 and TRBJ1-1; D is unresolved. Germline assignment: CDR1 MNHEY and CDR2 SVGEGT. The V end was cut by 6 bases, the J end by 3 bases, with 8 bases between. The CDR3 runs 12 residues. CDR3 residues: CASSPRYTEAFF. Here the CDR3 DNA reads TGTGCCAGCAGCCCCCGGTACACTGAAGCTTTCTTT.

This clonotype was detected a few times. The rearrangement uses TRBV12-3 or TRBV12-4 and TRBJ1-2; TRBD1 is a possible D gene (5 bases). CDR3 size: 15 residues. Between the trimmed V and J ends, which lost 4 bases and 4 bases, there was a span of 16 bases. The DNA of the CDR3 is TGTGCCAGCAGTTCCCGGGGGGTCCCTCCCTATGGCTACACCTTC. Its translation is CASSSRGVPPYGYTF.

The genes are TRBV12-3 or TRBV12-4 and TRBJ1-6; D gene unclear. V lost 3 bases and J lost 0, with 6 bases in between. The CDR3 is 15 residues long. CDR3 sequence reads: CASSFGSSYNSPLHF. CDR3 in DNA: TGTGCCAGCAGTTTTGGCAGCTCCTATAATTCACCCCTCCACTTT.

In its sample, this clonotype was seen a few times. The chain uses TRBV12-3 or TRBV12-4 and TRBJ1-6; 8 bases map to TRBD1. The CDR3 covers 13 residues. The J segment lost 9 bases and the V segment lost 7 bases, leaving 5 bases of the junction unmatched. The CDR3 DNA is TGTGCCAGCAACCCGACAGGGGTTTCACCCCTCCACTTT. This sequence encodes CASNPTGVSPLHF.

This clonotype showed up just a few times. The CDR3 sequence is CSVLTALNTEAFF. CDR3 nucleotides: TGCAGCGTCCTGACAGCCTTGAACACTGAAGCTTTCTTT. This chain uses TRBV29-1 with TRBJ1-1; possible D gene TRBD1, 5 bases. In germline, CDR1 is SQVTM, CDR2 ANQGSEA. The V end was cut by 6 bases, the J end by 0 bases, with 11 bases between. This CDR3 has 13 residues.

The chain couples TRBV7-2 to TRBJ2-1, with 10 bases aligning to TRBD2. Germline CDR1 is SGHTA and CDR2 is FQGNSA. With V trimmed by 1 base and J by 5 bases, 5 bases remained unmatched. The CDR3 contains 16 residues. For the CDR3, the DNA is TGTGCCAGCAGCTTAGTGGTTAGCGGGGGGAACAATGAGCAGTTCTTC. Translation: CASSLVVSGGNNEQFF. The whole variable domain, remainder taken from reference TRBV7-2 and TRBJ2-1, is GAGVSQSPSNKVTEKGKDVELRCDPISGHTALYWYRQSLGQGLEFLIYFQGNSAPDKSGLPSDRFSAERTGGSVSTLTIQRTQQEDSAVYLCASSLVVSGGNNEQFFGPGTRLTVL.

This clonotype has at least ten counts. This sequence joins TRBV19 and TRBJ1-5; 8 bases are shared with TRBD1. Unmatched junction bases numbered 6, after V lost 5 bases and J lost 6 bases. Germline values: CDR1 LNHDA, CDR2 SQIVND (reference sequence). The CDR3 spans 14 residues. The CDR3 region has the DNA TGTGCCAGTAGTCCCAGGGGGCTGGGTCAGCCCCAGCATTTT. It is translated as CASSPRGLGQPQHF.

The chain carries TRBV20-1 and TRBJ2-2; 12 nucleotides agree with TRBD2. CDR1 DFQATT and CDR2 SNEGSKA come from the germline V gene (reference sequence). J gave up 3 bases and V 3 bases, and 8 bases lay outside the gene matches. The CDR3 covers 17 residues. The CDR3: CSARPSGGASHTGELFF. CDR3 sequence (DNA): TGCAGTGCTAGGCCTAGCGGGGGGGCGAGTCACACCGGGGAGCTGTTTTTT.

This clonotype was seen more than once but under ten times. V and J are TRBV18 and TRBJ2-7; D unresolved. The ends were cut back, 3 bases at V and 0 bases at J, with 12 bases in the middle. The CDR3 sequence is 15 residues long. Germline V gene sequence: CDR1 KGHSH, CDR2 LQKENI. The DNA of the CDR3 is TGTGCCAGCTCACCGGATACAGCCAGCTCCTACGAGCAGTACTTC. Its translation is CASSPDTASSYEQYF.

V and J are TRBV4-1 and TRBJ2-2, with D unresolved. The germline CDR1 and CDR2 sequences are MGHRA and YSYEKL. CDR3 size: 18 residues. V lost 4 bases and J 2 bases, leaving 20 bases between the germline ends. The DNA of the CDR3 is TGCGCCAGCAGCCTCCGGAGTGATATGGGATTCAACACCGGGGAGCTGTTTTTT. Amino acids: CASSLRSDMGFNTGELFF.

This clonotype was observed a handful of times. The chain carries TRBV7-9 and TRBJ2-1; no reliable D call. V gave up 1 base and J gave up 8 bases, with 6 bases separating them. CDR3 length equals 12 residues. Germline V CDR1 and CDR2: SEHNR, FQNEAQ (reference sequence). CDR3 protein: CASSLGLHEQFF. As DNA, the CDR3 is TGTGCCAGCAGCTTAGGTCTCCATGAGCAGTTCTTC. The variable domain in full, with the rest retrieved from reference TRBV7-9 and TRBJ2-1, is DTGVSQNPRHKITKRGQNVTFRCDPISEHNRLYWYRQTLGQGPEFLTYFQNEAQLEKSRLLSDRFSAERPKGSFSTLEIQRTEQGDSAMYLCASSLGLHEQFFGPGTRLTVL.

The chain has TRBV20-1 and TRBJ1-5; D is possibly TRBD1 (6 bases). The V gene lost 3 bases and the J gene lost 7 bases, with 13 bases spanning the gap. Per the germline V gene, CDR1 is DFQATT and CDR2 is SNEGSKA (reference sequence). This CDR3 spans 13 amino acids. The CDR3 region is CSARTGARQPQHF. In DNA, the CDR3 is TGCAGTGCTAGGACGGGGGCGCGGCAGCCCCAGCATTTT.

This clonotype was seen at least ten times. The gene calls are TRBV20-1 and TRBJ2-1, with D tentatively TRBD1 (5 bases). V dropped 6 bases and J dropped 5 bases, with 26 bases sitting between them. The CDR3 consists of 17 residues. Germline V gives CDR1 DFQATT, CDR2 SNEGSKA (reference sequence). CDR3 protein: CSAQETFSRTLNNEQFF. CDR3 DNA: TGCAGTGCCCAGGAAACGTTTTCTCGGACATTGAACAATGAGCAGTTCTTC.

This clonotype came up many times. The chain joins TRBV5-1 to TRBJ1-1; no reliable D call. The CDR3 is made up of 13 amino acids. V was shortened by 5 bases and J by 0 bases, with 8 bases between the two germline ends. The germline CDR1 and CDR2 sequences are SGHRS and YFSETQ. The CDR3 here is CASSGGLNTEAFF. The CDR3 DNA sequence: TGCGCCAGCAGTGGAGGCTTGAACACTGAAGCTTTCTTT.

This chain links TRBV6-2 or TRBV6-3 with TRBJ2-7; D call uncertain. The germline V and J ends were trimmed by 6 bases and 4 bases, with 13 bases remaining between them. The germline gives CDR1 MNHEY, CDR2 SVGEGT. The CDR3 runs to 13 residues. CDR3 in amino acids: CASRRRETYEQYV. The CDR3 bases are TGTGCCAGCAGGAGACGAGAAACGTACGAGCAGTACGTC.

This clonotype was observed a handful of times. The CDR3 DNA reads as TGTGCCACCAGTGATGGGACCCCAGGAAGCACAGATACGCAGTATTTT. Translation gives CATSDGTPGSTDTQYF. J is TRBJ2-3 and V is TRBV24-1; the D gene could be TRBD1 or TRBD2 (5 bases each). V dropped 3 bases and J dropped 0 bases, with 12 bases sitting between them. The germline V gene encodes CDR1 KGHDR and CDR2 SFDVKD. The length of the CDR3 is 16 residues.

In this sample, this clonotype turned up a few times. The chain links TRBV7-2 to TRBJ2-5; either TRBD1 or TRBD2 may fit D (5 bases each). CDR1 and CDR2 (germline): SGHTA, FQGNSA. This CDR3 spans 16 amino acids. Trimming removed 0 bases from V and 2 bases from J, with 13 bases in between. This chain's CDR3 is CASSLARWDGQETQYF. Written as DNA, the CDR3 is TGTGCCAGCAGCTTAGCGCGCTGGGACGGGCAAGAGACCCAGTACTTC.

The chain uses TRBV29-1 and TRBJ2-2; D gene ambiguous. The V end lost 1 base, the J end lost 4 bases, and 7 bases lay between the germline ends. Germline CDR1 is SQVTM and CDR2 is ANQGSEA. The CDR3 length is 13 residues. CDR3 amino acids: CSVEVPLTGELFF. The CDR3 nucleotides read TGCAGCGTTGAAGTACCCCTCACCGGGGAGCTGTTTTTT.